This entry lists 10 T cell receptor beta chains sequenced from one sample in a study of T-cell memory formation after mild COVID-19. TCRdb redid the calling of the 5' RACE reads with MiXCR, one entry per CDR3 protein. This sample has roughly 99,000 distinct CDR3 sequences, with roughly an eighth found just once. Sequencing used PBMCs or a T cell subset sorted from them (not recorded which). The origin of the receptors is a man between 18 and 35 years old who had mild COVID-19 (a few samples of this study predate the infection). Cell type and time point are not known.

The rearrangement joins TRBV6-6 to TRBJ1-1, with 10 bases matching TRBD1. CDR1 is MNHNY, CDR2 SVGAGI, per germline (reference sequence). V trimming: 4 bases; J trimming: 4 bases; junction bases outside the gene matches: 6. CDR3 length equals 15 residues. CDR3 amino acids: CASSSTGGLSTEAFF. CDR3 nucleotides: TGTGCCAGCAGTTCGACAGGGGGCCTTAGCACTGAAGCTTTCTTT.

This clonotype appeared many times. The chain carries TRBV29-1 and TRBJ1-1; D is unclear. The CDR3 has 12 residues. The V and J ends lost 8 bases and 5 bases respectively, with 15 bases between them. Per the germline V gene, CDR1 is SQVTM and CDR2 is ANQGSEA. CDR3 protein: CSFGRWGTEAFF. As DNA, the CDR3 is TGCAGCTTTGGTAGATGGGGTACTGAAGCTTTCTTT.

The chain carries TRBV13 and TRBJ1-2; D may be TRBD1 (6 bases). Germline V gives CDR1 PRHDT, CDR2 FYEKMQ (reference sequence). This CDR3 has 18 amino acids. V gave up 4 bases and J gave up 3 bases, with 24 bases separating them. This CDR3 is CASSSRRQGTVGYYGYTF. CDR3 DNA sequence: TGTGCCAGCAGCTCAAGGCGCCAGGGGACCGTGGGCTACTATGGCTACACCTTC.

The rearrangement uses TRBV5-5 and TRBJ2-3; 7 bases are a match to TRBD1. Germline values: CDR1 SGHKS, CDR2 YYEKEE (reference sequence). The ends lost 0 bases at V and 0 bases at J; junction bases unmatched: 13. This CDR3 spans 19 amino acids. The CDR3 DNA reads TGTGCCAGCAGCTTGGCATTTTTAGTCACAGGGGAAAGCACAGATACGCAGTATTTT. This encodes CASSLAFLVTGESTDTQYF.

This clonotype has at least ten counts. This chain uses TRBV7-9 with TRBJ2-3; unclear D gene. The V gene lost 5 bases and the J gene lost 7 bases, with 13 bases spanning the gap. Germline CDR1 and CDR2: SEHNR and FQNEAQ (reference sequence). This CDR3 is built from 13 residues. In DNA form, the CDR3 reads TGTGCCAGCAGCCCCCGGTTGGGGAATACGCAGTATTTT. Translating it yields CASSPRLGNTQYF.

The chain joins TRBV7-9 to TRBJ2-5; 7 bases are shared with TRBD2. The CDR3 is 16 residues long. The germline gives CDR1 SEHNR, CDR2 FQNEAQ (reference sequence). V dropped 5 bases and J dropped 5; count of bases not matched to a gene: 14. This CDR3 is CASSRFRRGMLETQYF. DNA of the CDR3: TGTGCCAGCAGCCGCTTTAGGCGGGGGATGCTGGAGACCCAGTACTTC.

The chain combines TRBV5-5 with TRBJ1-2; D gene ambiguous. Per germline, CDR1 SGHKS and CDR2 YYEKEE (reference sequence). The CDR3 runs 15 residues. Trimming took 0 bases from V and 9 from J, leaving 18 bases between them. The CDR3, as DNA: TGTGCCAGCAGCTTGGATGGTTCAGGCAGGAGTCGCTACACCTTC. Encoded protein: CASSLDGSGRSRYTF.

This clonotype has a count of ten or more. The V gene is TRBV7-2, the J gene TRBJ1-1; tentative D call: TRBD1 (6 bases). CDR1 and CDR2 (germline): SGHTA, FQGNSA. V dropped 5 bases and J dropped 0 bases, with 16 bases sitting between them. This CDR3 is 16 amino acids long. CDR3 nucleotide sequence: TGTGCCAGCAGCGAAGAACAGGGCCCGTTGAACACTGAAGCTTTCTTT. Residues: CASSEEQGPLNTEAFF.

This clonotype was recorded many times. The rearrangement links TRBV18 to TRBJ2-7, with a possible D match to TRBD1 (5 bases). V lost 1 base to trimming and J lost 5 bases, with 6 bases between them. This CDR3 contains 12 residues. Germline CDR1 KGHSH, CDR2 LQKENI. The CDR3 DNA sequence: TGTGCCAGCTCACCACTGACAGACGAGCAGTACTTC. Encoded protein: CASSPLTDEQYF.

Written as DNA, the CDR3 is TGTGCCAGCAGCTGGGACAGGTCGGTATACGAGCAGTACTTC. Translated: CASSWDRSVYEQYF. V gene TRBV11-2 combines with J gene TRBJ2-7; 8 nucleotides agree with TRBD1. Germline assignment: CDR1 SGHAT and CDR2 FQNNGV. Losses at the gene ends were 4 bases for V and 4 bases for J; bases not matched to a gene: 6. This CDR3 has 14 residues.